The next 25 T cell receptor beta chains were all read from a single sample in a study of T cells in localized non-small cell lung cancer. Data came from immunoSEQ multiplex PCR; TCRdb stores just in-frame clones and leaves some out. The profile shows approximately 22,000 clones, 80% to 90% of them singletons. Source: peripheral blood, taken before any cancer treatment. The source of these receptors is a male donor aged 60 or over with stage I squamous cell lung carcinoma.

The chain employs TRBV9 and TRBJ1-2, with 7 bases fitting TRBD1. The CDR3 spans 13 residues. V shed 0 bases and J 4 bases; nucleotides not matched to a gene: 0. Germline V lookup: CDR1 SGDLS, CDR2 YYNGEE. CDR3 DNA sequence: TGTGCCAGCAGCGTAGGACAGGGCTATGGCTACACCTTC. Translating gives CASSVGQGYGYTF.

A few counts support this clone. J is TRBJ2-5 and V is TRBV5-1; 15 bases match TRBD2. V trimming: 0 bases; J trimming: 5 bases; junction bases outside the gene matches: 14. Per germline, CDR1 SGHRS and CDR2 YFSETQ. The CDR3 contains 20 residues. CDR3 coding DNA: TGCGCCAGCAGCTTGGTCTTTGGGACTAGCGGGGGGATTCCGGGTGAGACCCAGTACTTC. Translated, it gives CASSLVFGTSGGIPGETQYF.

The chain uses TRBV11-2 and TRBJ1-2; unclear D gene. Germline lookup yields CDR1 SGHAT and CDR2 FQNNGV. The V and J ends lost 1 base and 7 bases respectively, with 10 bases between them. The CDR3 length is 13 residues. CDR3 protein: CASSLVGFFGYTF. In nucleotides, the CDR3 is TGTGCCAGCAGCTTAGTAGGGTTTTTTGGCTACACCTTC.

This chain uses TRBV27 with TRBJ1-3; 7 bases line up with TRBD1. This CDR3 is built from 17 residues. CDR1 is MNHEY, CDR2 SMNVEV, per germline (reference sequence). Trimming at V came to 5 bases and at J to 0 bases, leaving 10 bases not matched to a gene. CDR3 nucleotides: TGTGCCAGCAGTAAACGACAGGGCGGAAGCTCTGGAAACACCATATATTTT. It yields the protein CASSKRQGGSSGNTIYF.

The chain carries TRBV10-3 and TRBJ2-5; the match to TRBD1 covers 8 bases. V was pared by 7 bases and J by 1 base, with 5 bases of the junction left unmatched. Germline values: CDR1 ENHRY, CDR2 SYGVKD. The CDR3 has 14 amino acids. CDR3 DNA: TGTGCCATCACCGAGGACAGGGCCCAAGAGACCCAGTACTTC. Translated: CAITEDRAQETQYF.

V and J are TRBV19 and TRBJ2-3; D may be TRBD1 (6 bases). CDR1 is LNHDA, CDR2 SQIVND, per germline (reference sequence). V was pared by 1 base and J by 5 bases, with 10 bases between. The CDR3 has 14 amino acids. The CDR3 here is CASSIGPRGDTQYF. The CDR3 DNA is TGTGCCAGTAGTATAGGACCCAGGGGAGATACGCAGTATTTT.

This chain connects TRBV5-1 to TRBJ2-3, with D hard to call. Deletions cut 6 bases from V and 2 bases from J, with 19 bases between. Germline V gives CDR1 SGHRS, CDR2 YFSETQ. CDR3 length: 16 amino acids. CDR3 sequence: CASKPQGRSYTDTQYF. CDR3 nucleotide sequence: TGCGCCAGCAAGCCACAAGGCAGGTCGTACACAGATACGCAGTATTTT.

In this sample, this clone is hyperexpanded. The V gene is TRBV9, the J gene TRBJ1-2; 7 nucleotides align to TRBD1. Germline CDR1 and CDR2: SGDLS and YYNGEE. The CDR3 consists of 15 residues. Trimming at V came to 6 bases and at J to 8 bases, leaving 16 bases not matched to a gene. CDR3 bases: TGTGCCAGCACCAGAGAGGGGGCAGCGTCTTGGGGCTACACCTTC. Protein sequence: CASTREGAASWGYTF.

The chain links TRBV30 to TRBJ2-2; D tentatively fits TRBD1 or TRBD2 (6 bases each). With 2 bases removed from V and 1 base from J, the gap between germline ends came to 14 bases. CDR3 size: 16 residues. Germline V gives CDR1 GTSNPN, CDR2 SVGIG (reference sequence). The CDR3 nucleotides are TGTGCCTGGAGTCGAAGGGGGGTAAGGAACACCGGGGAGCTGTTTTTT. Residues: CAWSRRGVRNTGELFF.

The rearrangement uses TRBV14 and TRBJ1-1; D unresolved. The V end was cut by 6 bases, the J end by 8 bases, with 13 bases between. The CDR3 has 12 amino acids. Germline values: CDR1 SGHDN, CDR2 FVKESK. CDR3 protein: CASRGMPGEAFF. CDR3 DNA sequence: TGTGCCAGCAGGGGGATGCCGGGAGAAGCTTTCTTT. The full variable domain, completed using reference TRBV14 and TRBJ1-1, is EAGVTQFPSHSVIEKGQTVTLRCDPISGHDNLYWYRRVMGKEIKFLLHFVKESKQDESGMPNNRFLAERTGGTYSTLKVQPAELEDSGVYFCASRGMPGEAFFGQGTRLTVV.

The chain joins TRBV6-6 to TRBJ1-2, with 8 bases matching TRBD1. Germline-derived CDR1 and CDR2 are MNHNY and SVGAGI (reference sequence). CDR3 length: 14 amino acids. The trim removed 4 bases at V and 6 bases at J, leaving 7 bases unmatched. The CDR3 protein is CASSSETGVHGYTF. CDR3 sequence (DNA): TGTGCCAGCAGTTCCGAGACAGGGGTCCATGGCTACACCTTC.

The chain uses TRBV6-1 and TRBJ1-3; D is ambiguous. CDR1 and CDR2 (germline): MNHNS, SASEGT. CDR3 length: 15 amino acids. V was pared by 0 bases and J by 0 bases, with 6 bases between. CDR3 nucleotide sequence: TGTGCCAGCAGTGAAGCGTTGGCCTCTGGAAACACCATATATTTT. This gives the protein CASSEALASGNTIYF.

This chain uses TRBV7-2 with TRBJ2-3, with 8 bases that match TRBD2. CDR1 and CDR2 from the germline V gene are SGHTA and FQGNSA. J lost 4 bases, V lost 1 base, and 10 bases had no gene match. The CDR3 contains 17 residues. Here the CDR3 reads CASSLVWLAGGADTQYF. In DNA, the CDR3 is TGTGCCAGCAGCTTAGTTTGGCTAGCGGGTGGTGCAGATACGCAGTATTTT.

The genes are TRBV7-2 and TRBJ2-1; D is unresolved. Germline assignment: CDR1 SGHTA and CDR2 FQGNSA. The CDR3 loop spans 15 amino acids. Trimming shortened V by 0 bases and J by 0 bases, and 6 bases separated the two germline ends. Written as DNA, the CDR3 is TGTGCCAGCAGCTTAGCTTTTAGCTCCTACAATGAGCAGTTCTTC. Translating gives CASSLAFSSYNEQFF.

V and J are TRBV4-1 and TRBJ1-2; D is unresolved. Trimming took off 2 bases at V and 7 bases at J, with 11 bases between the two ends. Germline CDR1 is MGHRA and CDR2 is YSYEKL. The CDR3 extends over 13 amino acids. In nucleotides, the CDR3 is TGCGCCAGCAGCCAACTGACAATAACTGGCTACACCTTC. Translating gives CASSQLTITGYTF.

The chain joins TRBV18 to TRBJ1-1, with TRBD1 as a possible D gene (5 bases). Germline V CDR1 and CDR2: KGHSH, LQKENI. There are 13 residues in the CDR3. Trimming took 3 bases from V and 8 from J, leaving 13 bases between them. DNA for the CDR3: TGTGCCAGCTCACCGTCCCGGGACCTAGAAGCTTTCTTT. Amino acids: CASSPSRDLEAFF.

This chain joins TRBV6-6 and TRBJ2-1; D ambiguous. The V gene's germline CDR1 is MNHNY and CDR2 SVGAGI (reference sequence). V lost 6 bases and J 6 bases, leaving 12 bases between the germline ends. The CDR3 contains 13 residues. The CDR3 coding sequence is TGTGCCAGCAGCTTACACCTAATCAATGAGCAGTTCTTC. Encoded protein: CASSLHLINEQFF.

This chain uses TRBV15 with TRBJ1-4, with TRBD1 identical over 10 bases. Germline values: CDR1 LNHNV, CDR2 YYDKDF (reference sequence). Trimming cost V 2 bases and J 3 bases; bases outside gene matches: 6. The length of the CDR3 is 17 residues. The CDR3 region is CATSRLGQGLSNEKLFF. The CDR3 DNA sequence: TGTGCCACCAGCAGACTGGGACAGGGGCTGTCTAATGAAAAACTGTTTTTT.

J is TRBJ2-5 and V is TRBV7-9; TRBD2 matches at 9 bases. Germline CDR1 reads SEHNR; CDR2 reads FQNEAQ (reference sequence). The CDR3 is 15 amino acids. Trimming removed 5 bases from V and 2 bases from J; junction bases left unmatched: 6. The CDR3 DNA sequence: TGTGCCAGCAGCCTCCTAGCGGGGAGGCAAGAGACCCAGTACTTC. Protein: CASSLLAGRQETQYF.

CDR3 loop: CASRTDENYGYTF. CDR3 sequence (DNA): TGTGCCAGCAGGACGGATGAGAACTATGGCTACACCTTC. V gene TRBV6-5 combines with J gene TRBJ1-2; no firm D call. Germline CDR1 MNHEY, CDR2 SVGAGI. The length of the CDR3 is 13 residues. V was cut by 6 bases and J by 2 bases, with 10 bases left in between.

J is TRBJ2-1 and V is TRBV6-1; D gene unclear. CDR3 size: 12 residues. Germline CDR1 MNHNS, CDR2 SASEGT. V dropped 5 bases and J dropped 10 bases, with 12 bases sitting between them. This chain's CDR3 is CASSRPYGEQFF. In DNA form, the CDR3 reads TGTGCCAGCAGTAGACCCTATGGGGAGCAGTTCTTC.

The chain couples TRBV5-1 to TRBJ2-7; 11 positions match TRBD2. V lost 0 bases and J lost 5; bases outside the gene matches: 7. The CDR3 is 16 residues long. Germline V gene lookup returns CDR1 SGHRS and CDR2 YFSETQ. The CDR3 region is CASSLGGTSGTDEQYF. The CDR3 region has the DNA TGCGCCAGCAGCTTGGGGGGGACTAGCGGAACCGACGAGCAGTACTTC.

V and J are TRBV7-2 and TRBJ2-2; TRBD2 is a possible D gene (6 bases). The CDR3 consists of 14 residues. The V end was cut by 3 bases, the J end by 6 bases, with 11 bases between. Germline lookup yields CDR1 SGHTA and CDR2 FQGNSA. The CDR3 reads CASSLAWGAGELFF. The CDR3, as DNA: TGTGCCAGCAGCTTGGCGTGGGGGGCCGGGGAGCTGTTTTTT. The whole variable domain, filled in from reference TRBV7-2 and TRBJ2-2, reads GAGVSQSPSNKVTEKGKDVELRCDPISGHTALYWYRQSLGQGLEFLIYFQGNSAPDKSGLPSDRFSAERTGGSVSTLTIQRTQQEDSAVYLCASSLAWGAGELFFGEGSRLTVL.

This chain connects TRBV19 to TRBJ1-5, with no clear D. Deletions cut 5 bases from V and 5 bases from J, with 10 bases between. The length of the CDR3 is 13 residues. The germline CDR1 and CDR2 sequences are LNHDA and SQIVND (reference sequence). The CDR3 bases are TGTGCCAGTAGTTTCGGGAGATATCAGCCCCAGCATTTT. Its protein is CASSFGRYQPQHF.

The CDR3 here is CASSLSGGAVGETQYF. DNA of the CDR3: TGTGCCAGCAGTCTTAGCGGGGGGGCCGTGGGAGAGACCCAGTACTTC. This chain uses TRBV6-6 with TRBJ2-5; 11 nucleotides agree with TRBD2. The V gene end was trimmed by 5 bases and the J gene end by 4 bases; junction bases not matched to a gene: 9. Germline assignment: CDR1 MNHNY and CDR2 SVGAGI (reference sequence). This CDR3 is 16 amino acids long.